A selection of T cell receptor beta chains follows, all from one sample in a study of Graves' ophthalmopathy and Graves' hyperthyroidism. Using its own MiXCR run on the multiplex PCR reads, TCRdb lists one record per CDR3 protein. The repertoire holds roughly 1.1 million distinct CDR3 sequences, with about two fifths as singletons. Sequenced: peripheral blood or thyroid tissue (not recorded which). The receptor set was obtained from an adult man with Graves' hyperthyroidism. Both conserved end residues are part of each CDR3. Fields, in order: V gene, J gene, CDR3 protein.

TRBV6-5	TRBJ1-1	CASGRVGGSEAFF
TRBV12-3/TRBV12-4	TRBJ2-5	CASARYAETQYF
TRBV10-3	TRBJ1-1	CAISESGNRGETEAFF
TRBV5-1	TRBJ2-7	CASSLPAQTTSIYEHYF
TRBV5-1	TRBJ2-7	CASSFSGTGLYEQYF
TRBV7-9	TRBJ1-1	CASSLGQEASGTEAFF
TRBV29-1	TRBJ1-6	CSVDRRGEGSPLHF
TRBV15	TRBJ1-1	CATSPPALFAEAFF
TRBV5-1	TRBJ2-7	CASSSGTFVYEQYF
TRBV6-1	TRBJ2-2	CASKVGGATTGELFF
TRBV11-1	TRBJ2-7	CASSLVFQISYYEQYF
TRBV29-1	TRBJ2-7	CSVTPLKGGDSYEQYF
TRBV28	TRBJ2-7	CASGTSGWGSSYEQYF
TRBV24-1	TRBJ1-2	CATSDTGSGYTF
TRBV6-5	TRBJ1-1	CASSQPKKNTEAFF
TRBV13	TRBJ2-5	CASSSGQGTETQYF
TRBV19	TRBJ2-2	CASSPSGDTGELFF
TRBV9	TRBJ2-5	CASSAMVRGQETQYF
TRBV7-2	TRBJ1-1	CASSGASGRNEAFF
TRBV19	TRBJ2-2	CASSIPTGRNTGELFF
TRBV7-2	TRBJ2-7	CASSLGGQAPGQYF
TRBV24-1	TRBJ2-3	CATSGTGTHTDTQYF
TRBV2	TRBJ2-2	CASSSSGRYTGELFF
TRBV10-2	TRBJ2-7	CASSYGQGANIYEQYF
TRBV9	TRBJ2-7	CASSPRAPGSGSYEQYF
TRBV11-2	TRBJ2-2	CASSLAAGELFF
TRBV7-2	TRBJ2-5	CASSQGQGRTQYF
TRBV19	TRBJ1-6	CASSISTGQNSPLHF
TRBV7-9	TRBJ2-7	CASSSPPTGWYF